The present T cell receptor beta chain was sequenced within a study of somatic mutations in cytotoxic T cells in rheumatoid arthritis (dated by TCRdb to 2015 to 2018). Some background on the complete study: Right after diagnosis and prior to the start of any treatment, 30 to 35 ml EDTA of peripheral blood was drawn from patients. Some V beta antibody-stained T-cell populations were flow-sorted on a FACSAria II or Sony SH800 at nearly 100% purity, and sorted V beta1+ cells also underwent TCRB sequencing. The study asked whether expanded CD8+ T-cell clones in newly diagnosed, untreated rheumatoid arthritis carry somatic mutations, and used TCRB deep sequencing to characterize clonality. For 65 to 80 rheumatoid arthritis patients and some 21 healthy controls, TCRB deep sequencing was carried out. Patient and control groups had essentially identical median ages. Broader findings and caveats from the paper: In about an eighth of the roughly 60 patients the largest CD8+ clone exceeded 20% of CD8+ cells, and several identical CD8+ TCRB sequences were shared between blood and synovial fluid. The antigen targets of the expanded CD8+ clones were unknown, and absence from virus-specific databases did not rule out viral specificity. There was no significant difference in CD8+ T-cell clonality between rheumatoid arthritis patients and age-matched healthy controls. In patients, CD8+ clonality rose with age (Spearman r ~ 0.49), which was not the case in healthy controls. The slight TRBV07 underrepresentation in patients was not adjusted for multiple comparisons.

The CDR3 spans 16 residues, from the cysteine through the phenylalanine. Just CDR3 DNA is preserved here, 48 bases in frame from base 1. Based on the germline V gene, the CDR1 and CDR2 sequences are SGDLS and YYNGEE. Trimming accounts for 3 bases at V and 1 base at J, while the number of junction bases matched to no gene is 7. Positive magnetic bead selection on an AutoMACS was used to isolate CD4+ and CD8+ cells, with flow cytometry used to check purity. After a first flow cytometry screen using a TCR V beta antibody panel, clonal expansions were characterized through TCRB deep sequencing of sorted CD8+ fractions. Peripheral blood mononuclear cells were obtained using density gradient separation with Ficoll-Paque PLUS. DNA was extracted from CD4-enriched, CD8-enriched or PBMC samples with Nucleospin Tissue or Tissue XS kits and quantified with a Qubit 2.0 fluorometer. On this clone: Its antigen is currently not known. Base-call qualities are not available, and no considerably larger clone is one nucleotide away.

Sequencing of TCRB CDR3 was done on genomic DNA with the immunoSEQ assay. The authors processed their data as follows. Published virus-specific TCRB sequences were compared with patient CD8+ clones larger than 1%, and only a few matches were found. The analyses included only productive TCRB rearrangements. Clonality was calculated as a Shannon entropy-based productive clonality index, and a clone was defined by a unique TCRB CDR3 sequence. Repertoire overlap between two samples was calculated from the template counts of each clone relative to total templates per sample. V-gene usage measured by flow cytometry correlated with TCRB sequencing V-gene usage, with a Spearman r of roughly 0.55. TCRdb holds this immuneACCESS table with in-frame rearrangements only. Some clones are missing; in checked studies, unresolved V genes explain under half, and the rest has no known cause. V and J calls and clone size follow that table, whereas D and trimming were derived from the DNA. The sample table contains about 7,100 clones; only one count was recorded for around 80% of them. The ten largest clones capture about a tenth of the sample.

This sequence originates from an adult with rheumatoid arthritis. The chain was built from TRBV9 and TRBJ2-3, and TRBD2 aligns with 8 junction nucleotides. Specimen: CD8+ T cells sorted from blood. The DNA sequence follows: TGTGCCAGCAGCGCAACGGGGCGGGGGGGCACAGATACGCAGTATTTT. This codes for CASSATGRGGTDTQYF.